Listed here is a single T cell receptor (beta chain). Its antigen is unknown. Base-call qualities are not available, and no considerably larger clone is one nucleotide away. Taken from the germline V gene, the CDR1 and CDR2 loops are SGHRS and YFSETQ. The CDR3 runs 13 residues from the cysteine to the phenylalanine. Only CDR3 DNA is held: 39 bases, read in frame from base 1. V loses 2 bases, J loses 7 bases, and the germline ends lie 10 bases apart. This sample is part of a study of cytomegalovirus exposure and HLA in healthy donors (dated by TCRdb to the late 2010s). A note on the overall study: An earlier analysis of approximately 550 of the donors reported about 250 Gb of sequence data and 100 million to 130 million unique TCR beta sequences from about 179 million T cells. Among the approximately 400 genotyped donors, around 81% belonged to the genetic ancestry cluster associated with self-reported Caucasian donors. To predict cytomegalovirus infection status, the study brought together high-throughput TCR immunosequencing, statistical association of individual TCRs with disease status, and machine learning. The aim of the study was to test whether cataloging public T cell receptors could identify signatures of past pathogen exposure. A separate validation cohort of roughly 110 different subjects was used in addition to the 666-subject first cohort. An early release covering roughly 640 HLA-typed donors comprised 250 to 350 gigabases of sequencing data and about 90 million unique TCR sequences. A later analysis re-examined previously published TCR beta repertoires from around 670 donors and added high-resolution HLA genotyping to investigate patterns of TCR occurrence. The number of donors typed differed by locus, with 629-630 for A, B, C, DRB1 and DQB1, 522 for DQA1, 600 to 610 for DPA1, and 400 to 490 for DPB1. HLA typing covered class I and class II loci at four-digit resolution. Alongside the repertoire data, information on donor age, sex, ethnicity and CMV serostatus was compiled. The T cell repertoires of 666 subjects were profiled by immunosequencing and related to cytomegalovirus serostatus. Five DR-DQ haplotypes were treated as single units for association and clustering because of strong linkage in the cohort. To decide whether each TCR beta V gene segment behaved as functional or pseudogenic, an earlier analysis of nearly 600 of the donors relied on high-throughput TCR beta sequencing. Among about 400 genotyped donors of the cohort, an average of roughly 230,000 unique TCR beta nucleotide sequences was sequenced per donor, of which about 18% were non-productive. A later genetic analysis used genome-wide SNP genotypes for about 55% of the 666 donors, treating that subset as a discovery cohort. All discovery cohort repertoires had been generated using a single sequencing platform. In the later analysis, no new phenotypic data were used to find candidate immune exposures; instead, reliance was placed on TCR beta sequences and their occurrence across donors.

The cohort comprised 710 or so healthy bone marrow donors. Cohort members were all nominally healthy when sampled, although unrecorded immune exposures were likely present. The donor tested CMV seronegative and was one of the 352 seronegative cohort members. Every donor gave a peripheral blood sample, and the peripheral blood mononuclear cells from that sample were used for TCR beta sequencing. The Qiagen DNeasy Blood Extraction Kit was used to extract genomic DNA from the blood cell samples. The investigation overall reported the following: While some public TCRs were present in many individuals, most TCR sequences turned up only very rarely across donors. In a later analysis, the rate of TCR association differed among HLA loci, with DRB1 alleles having the most associated TCRs and HLA-C alleles having the fewest. Three of the identified cytomegalovirus-associated TCR beta chains were confirmed in vitro to be specific for cytomegalovirus antigens. Specific HLA alleles were associated with 15,000 to 20,000 TCR beta sequences at a false discovery rate of 0.05 in a later analysis. The 87-base-pair reads could not distinguish some IMGT-functional V segments, including TRBV6-2 and TRBV6-3, so those segments were excluded. According to a later analysis, parvovirus B19, influenza, CMV and Epstein-Barr virus appeared linked to several top co-occurrence clusters. According to the authors, the approach could potentially be generalized to other disease states and immunological phenotypes. The study gave a list of some 150 TCR beta chains associated with cytomegalovirus. In an earlier analysis of 587 of the donors, most TCR beta V segments appeared in productive rearrangements about 87% or about 30% of the time, broadly matching IMGT annotations. When HLA alleles, especially DR and DQ, strongly co-occurred, attributing TCR associations to individual alleles was difficult. Because HLA typing was unavailable for some donors at each locus, only the typed subset was used in association tests. Most CMV-associated TCR beta chains appeared to be HLA-restricted in a later analysis, and the HLA associations seemed to be driven largely by CMV exposure. In both the original and validation cohorts, the classifier was reported to diagnose cytomegalovirus status with high specificity and sensitivity. Roughly uniform sequencing depth across donors was assumed in presence/absence analyses, although this assumption may not hold. In a later genetic analysis, fewer N-insertions in productive TCRs were reported among donors in an Asian-associated ancestry cluster than the approximately 630-donor mean. A later genetic analysis associated a missense DCLRE1C variant with V-gene and J-gene trimming of TCR beta chains, and an independent cohort replicated the association. The only immune exposure information available for the cohort was CMV serostatus. A cluster of highly shared sequence variants was judged likely to represent a technical artifact of the sequencing pipeline. The earlier analysis of about 600 of the donors excluded roughly 16 rarely observed V segments, including chromosome 9 orphons, because counts were too low. In a later analysis, HLA-associated TCR beta chains showed more clonal expansion and lower generation probabilities than non-associated chains that were equally common. Linkage disequilibrium might explain the correlated functional status among segregating V segments, but an unknown experimental factor could not be ruled out. This cohort had only TCR beta chains sequenced, and the lack of alpha or paired-chain data limited which features could be detected. A further reported finding was that TCR beta sequences accurately predicted the HLA-A and HLA-B alleles for most subjects in the first cohort.

The method behind the library was the immunoSEQ multiplex PCR assay. For the multiplex PCR, a mixture combining 60 forward primers for TCR Vbeta segments and 13 reverse primers for TCR Jbeta segments was used. Amplification of the CDR3 region of rearranged TCR beta genes was performed with a multiplex PCR assay on genomic DNA. Amplified TCR beta libraries were sequenced as 87-base-pair reads on the Illumina HiSeq System. The authors' analysis ran thus. In a later analysis, approximately 74 million unique TCR beta chains were counted across the roughly 610 repertoires, and about 10 million of these chains were shared by at least two donors. A nearest-neighbor algorithm error-corrected the raw reads and collapsed the reads into unique sequences, merging closely related sequences to remove PCR and sequencing errors. V, D and J gene segments were assigned by aligning CDR3 sequences to IMGT reference sequences. For a sequence to be retained, a match of at least six nucleotides was required to both a V gene segment and a J gene segment. Rearrangements were called productive when the CDR3 lacked stop codons and stayed in frame with V and J; all others were non-productive. CDR3 was defined according to IMGT convention as the region running from the second conserved V-encoded cysteine to the conserved J-encoded phenylalanine. The earlier analysis of 450 to 750 of the donors excluded any sequence lacking an unambiguous match to a single V gene segment. An earlier analysis of over 450 of the donors classified V segments as functional when productive rearrangements were above 56.7% and as segregating when the standard deviation between donors was above 5%. To diagnose cytomegalovirus status from the catalog of TCR beta chain sequences, a statistical classification framework was built. In a later analysis, V and J genes were assigned by comparing TCR nucleotide sequences against IMGT/GENE-DB human TR gene sequences. Using the TCRdist pipeline, a later analysis assigned CDR3 sequences along with most-parsimonious VDJ recombination scenarios. In a later analysis, each TCR beta chain was defined by its CDR3 amino acid sequence together with its V-gene family, and reads lacking a unique V-gene family were excluded. In a later analysis, fewer than 600 highly shared, low-generation-probability nucleotide sequences were removed to address suspected cross-contamination and a sequencing artifact. In a later analysis, a clonal expansion index for each public chain was calculated from normalized within-repertoire ranks of inferred template counts. In a later analysis, generation probabilities were computed using a VDJ recombination model fitted to out-of-frame rearrangements, and the results were checked against IGoR. A later analysis scored TCR-TCR, TCR-HLA and TCR-CMV co-occurrence with hypergeometric tests, applying a repertoire-size bias correction to TCR pairs. False discovery rates were estimated in a later analysis by permuting HLA or CMV assignments 20 times. In a later analysis, co-occurring TCRs were grouped using DBSCAN, and TCRdist sequence similarity was added for clustering within HLA-allele-positive subsets. Repertoires with fewer than 30,000 or more than 120,000 public chains, plus five repertoires with anomalous nucleotide sharing, were excluded from co-occurrence clustering. In its TCRdb copy, this immuneACCESS table keeps in-frame sequences only and misses some clones. Where compared with another copy, unresolved V genes explain less than half of these, and the others have no known cause. D and trimming come from the DNA, and the V and J calls and clone size come from that table. This sample gives around 130,000 clones in total; approximately 82% of them show up just once. Roughly 3% of the sample goes to the ten largest clones.

The V and J segments used are TRBV5-1 and TRBJ1-5; the D gene assignment is ambiguous. This receptor was taken from a man aged 45-65 years in good health and CMV-seronegative. The sequenced sample consisted of PBMCs. The nucleotide sequence is TGCGCCAGCAGCTTAGACGGCGGGCAGCCCCAGCATTTT. It encodes CASSLDGGQPQHF.